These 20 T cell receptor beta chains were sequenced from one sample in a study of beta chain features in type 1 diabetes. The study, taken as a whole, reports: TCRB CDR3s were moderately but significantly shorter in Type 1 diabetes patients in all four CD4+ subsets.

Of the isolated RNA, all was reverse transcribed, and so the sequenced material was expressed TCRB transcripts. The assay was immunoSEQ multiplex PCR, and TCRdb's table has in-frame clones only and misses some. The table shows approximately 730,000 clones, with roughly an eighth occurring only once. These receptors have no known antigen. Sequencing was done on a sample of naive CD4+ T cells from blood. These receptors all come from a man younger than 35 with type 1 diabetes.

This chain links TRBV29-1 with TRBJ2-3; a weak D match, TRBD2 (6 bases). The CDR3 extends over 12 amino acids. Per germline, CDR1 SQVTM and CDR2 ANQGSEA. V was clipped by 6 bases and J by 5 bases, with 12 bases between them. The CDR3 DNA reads TGCAGCGTGACGGGGGTAGAAGATACGCAGTATTTT. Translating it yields CSVTGVEDTQYF.

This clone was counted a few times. The CDR3 DNA reads TGCGCCAGCAGCTTGGAGTCTTTTAATTCACCCCTCCACTTT. This gives the protein CASSLESFNSPLHF. This sequence joins TRBV5-1 and TRBJ1-6, with D unresolved. Germline V gives CDR1 SGHRS, CDR2 YFSETQ. Trimming left V 0 bases short and J 6 bases short, with 7 bases between. The CDR3 is 14 amino acids.

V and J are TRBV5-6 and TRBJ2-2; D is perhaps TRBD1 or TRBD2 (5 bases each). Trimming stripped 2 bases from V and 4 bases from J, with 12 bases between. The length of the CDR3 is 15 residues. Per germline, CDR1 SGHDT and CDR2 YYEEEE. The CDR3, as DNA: TGTGCCAGCAGCTTTGGGGCGGGCCGCACCGGGGAGCTGTTTTTT. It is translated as CASSFGAGRTGELFF.

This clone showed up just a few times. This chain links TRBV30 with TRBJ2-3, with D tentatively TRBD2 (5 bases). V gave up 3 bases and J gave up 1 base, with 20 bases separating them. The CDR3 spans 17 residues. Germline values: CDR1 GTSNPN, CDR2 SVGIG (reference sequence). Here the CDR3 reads CAWSDPSNPGGTDTQYF. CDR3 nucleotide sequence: TGTGCCTGGAGCGACCCCTCAAACCCCGGGGGCACAGATACGCAGTATTTT. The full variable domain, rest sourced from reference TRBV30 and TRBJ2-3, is SQTIHQWPATLVQPVGSPLSLECTVEGTSNPNLYWYRQAAGRGLQLLFYSVGIGQISSEVPQNLSASRPQDRQFILSSKKLLLSDSGFYLCAWSDPSNPGGTDTQYFGPGTRLTVL.

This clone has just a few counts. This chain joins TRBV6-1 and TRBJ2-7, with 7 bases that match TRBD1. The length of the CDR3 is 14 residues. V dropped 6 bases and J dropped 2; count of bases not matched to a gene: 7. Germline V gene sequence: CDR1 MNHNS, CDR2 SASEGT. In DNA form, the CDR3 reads TGTGCCAGCAGACCCTCGACAGGGACCTACGAGCAGTACTTC. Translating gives CASRPSTGTYEQYF.

The CDR3 DNA reads as TGTGCCAGCAGCTTATCTGGACGCTACCAAGAGACCCAGTACTTC. This gives the protein CASSLSGRYQETQYF. This rearrangement joins TRBV13 to TRBJ2-5; D ambiguous. In germline, CDR1 is PRHDT, CDR2 FYEKMQ (reference sequence). CDR3 length: 15 residues. V dropped 2 bases and J dropped 0 bases, with 10 bases sitting between them.

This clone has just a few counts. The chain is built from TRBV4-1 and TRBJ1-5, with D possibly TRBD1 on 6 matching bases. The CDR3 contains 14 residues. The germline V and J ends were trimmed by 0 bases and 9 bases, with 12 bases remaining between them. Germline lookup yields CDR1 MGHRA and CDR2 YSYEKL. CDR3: CASSQDSQGRPQHF. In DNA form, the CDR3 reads TGCGCCAGCAGCCAAGATTCCCAGGGGCGGCCCCAGCATTTT.

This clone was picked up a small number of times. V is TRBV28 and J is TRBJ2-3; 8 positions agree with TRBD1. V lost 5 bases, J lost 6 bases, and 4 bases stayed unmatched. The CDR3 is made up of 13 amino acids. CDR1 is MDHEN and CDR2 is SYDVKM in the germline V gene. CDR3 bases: TGTGCCAGCAGTACAGGGGGGAGGGATACGCAGTATTTT. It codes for CASSTGGRDTQYF.

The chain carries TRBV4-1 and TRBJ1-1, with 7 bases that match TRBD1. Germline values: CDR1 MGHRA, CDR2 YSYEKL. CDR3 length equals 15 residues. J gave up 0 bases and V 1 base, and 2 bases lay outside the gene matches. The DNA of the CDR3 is TGCGCCAGCAGCCAAGTTCAGGGGGTGAACACTGAAGCTTTCTTT. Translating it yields CASSQVQGVNTEAFF.

DNA for the CDR3: TGTGCCAGCAGCTTTAGTCACTATGGCTACACCTTC. It translates to CASSFSHYGYTF. The chain employs TRBV13 and TRBJ1-2; D is undetermined. Germline V CDR1 and CDR2: PRHDT, FYEKMQ (reference sequence). Trimming pared 3 bases from V and 3 bases from J, leaving 5 bases between. The CDR3 spans 12 residues. The full variable domain, in which reference TRBV13 and TRBJ1-2 provide the parts outside the CDR3, is AAGVIQSPRHLIKEKRETATLKCYPIPRHDTVYWYQQGPGQDPQFLISFYEKMQSDKGSIPDRFSAQQFSDYHSELNMSSLELGDSALYFCASSFSHYGYTFGSGTRLTVV.

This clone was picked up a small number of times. CDR3 protein: CASSVFGLGDEKLFF. The CDR3, as DNA: TGTGCCAGCAGCGTATTCGGGTTAGGGGATGAAAAACTGTTTTTT. The chain carries TRBV9 and TRBJ1-4; tentatively, D is TRBD1 (5 bases). V gave up 1 base and J gave up 6 bases, with 13 bases separating them. The CDR3 is made up of 15 amino acids. Germline CDR1 is SGDLS and CDR2 is YYNGEE.

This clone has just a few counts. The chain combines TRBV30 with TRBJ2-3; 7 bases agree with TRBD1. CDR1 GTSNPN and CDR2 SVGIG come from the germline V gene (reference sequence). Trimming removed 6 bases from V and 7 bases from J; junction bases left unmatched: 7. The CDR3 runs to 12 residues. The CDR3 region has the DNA TGTGCCTGTTTACCAGGGGGAAATACGCAGTATTTT. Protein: CACLPGGNTQYF.

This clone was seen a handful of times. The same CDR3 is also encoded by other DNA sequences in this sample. DNA for the CDR3: TGTGCCATCACCTCCGGACAGGGTAACTATGGCTACACCTTC. Amino acid sequence: CAITSGQGNYGYTF. The chain is built from TRBV10-3 and TRBJ1-2; 8 bases agree with TRBD1. The germline V gene has CDR1 ENHRY and CDR2 SYGVKD. Trimming at V came to 7 bases and at J to 1 base, leaving 5 bases not matched to a gene. This CDR3 spans 14 amino acids.

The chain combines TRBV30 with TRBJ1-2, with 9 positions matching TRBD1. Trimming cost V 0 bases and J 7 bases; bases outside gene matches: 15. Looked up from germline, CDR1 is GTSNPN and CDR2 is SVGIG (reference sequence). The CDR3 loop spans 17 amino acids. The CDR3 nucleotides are TGTGCCTGGAGTGTATACGGTCGGGACAGGGAAGGGTCTGGCTACACCTTC. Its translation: CAWSVYGRDREGSGYTF.

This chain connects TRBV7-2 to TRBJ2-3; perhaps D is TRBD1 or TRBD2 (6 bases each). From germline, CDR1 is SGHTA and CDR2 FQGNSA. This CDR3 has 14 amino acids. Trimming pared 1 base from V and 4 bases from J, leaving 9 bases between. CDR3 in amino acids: CASSLVGGPDTQYF. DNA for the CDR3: TGTGCCAGCAGCTTAGTCGGGGGCCCAGATACGCAGTATTTT.

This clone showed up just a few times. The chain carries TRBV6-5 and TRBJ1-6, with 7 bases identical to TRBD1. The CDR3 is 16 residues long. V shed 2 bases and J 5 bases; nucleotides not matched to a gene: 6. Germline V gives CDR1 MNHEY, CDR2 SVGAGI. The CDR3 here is CASSYGDRIHNSPLHF. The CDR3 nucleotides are TGTGCCAGCAGTTACGGGGACAGAATACATAATTCACCCCTCCACTTT.

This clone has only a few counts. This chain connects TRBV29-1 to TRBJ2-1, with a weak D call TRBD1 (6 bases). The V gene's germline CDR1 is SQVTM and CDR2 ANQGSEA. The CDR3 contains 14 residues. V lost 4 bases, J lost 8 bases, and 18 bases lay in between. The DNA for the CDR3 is TGCAGCGTTGGGGGACACGGGTTGGGCGATGAGCAGTTCTTC. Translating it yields CSVGGHGLGDEQFF.

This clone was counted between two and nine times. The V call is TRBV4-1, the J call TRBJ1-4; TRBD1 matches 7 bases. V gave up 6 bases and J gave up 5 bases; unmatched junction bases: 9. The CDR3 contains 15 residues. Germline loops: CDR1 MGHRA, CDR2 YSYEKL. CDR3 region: CASRRTGTENEKLFF. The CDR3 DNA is TGCGCCAGCAGAAGGACCGGGACAGAGAATGAAAAACTGTTTTTT.

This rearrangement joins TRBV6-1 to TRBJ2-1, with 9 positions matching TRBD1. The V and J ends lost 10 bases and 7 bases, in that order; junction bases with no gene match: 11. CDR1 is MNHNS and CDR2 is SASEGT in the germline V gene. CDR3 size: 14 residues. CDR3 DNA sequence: TGTGCCACCCTGGACAGGGGAATTGAGAATGAGCAGTTCTTC. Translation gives CATLDRGIENEQFF.

The CDR3 nucleotides are TGTGCCAGCAGTTTGGGGCAGGGGGCCGCAGATACGCAGTATTTT. The encoded protein is CASSLGQGAADTQYF. V and J are TRBV28 and TRBJ2-3, with TRBD1 matching over 8 bases. This CDR3 has 15 amino acids. Trimming cost V 3 bases and J 4 bases; bases outside gene matches: 6. Germline V gene sequence: CDR1 MDHEN, CDR2 SYDVKM.